The T cell receptor (beta chain) described here comes from a study of blood T cell repertoires in COVID-19. The assay was immunoSEQ multiplex PCR, and TCRdb's table has in-frame clones only and misses some. The sample lists around 150,000 clones, 65% to 80% occurring once. The sequencing sample was made of peripheral blood. This clonotype originated in a man between 60 and 70 years old with acute or convalescent COVID-19.

The CDR3: CASSQGLPSGVGYTF. In DNA, the CDR3 is TGCGCCAGCAGCCAAGGGTTACCCAGCGGGGTTGGCTACACCTTC. This chain links TRBV4-1 with TRBJ1-2; D uncertain. The CDR3 runs to 15 residues. Trimming pared 1 base from V and 7 bases from J, leaving 16 bases between. The germline V gene encodes CDR1 MGHRA and CDR2 YSYEKL.